This is a list of T cell receptor beta chains from one sample in a study of blood T cell repertoires in COVID-19. Here immunoSEQ multiplex PCR was the method, and the copy in TCRdb shows in-frame clones only, minus some. The repertoire holds 380,000 or so clones, with around 87% as singletons. What was sequenced was PBMCs or T cells enriched from blood (not recorded which). The receptors come from a man aged 25 to 40 who had recovered from COVID-19. CDR3s include the opening cysteine and the closing phenylalanine or tryptophan. The order of the fields is clone size, J gene, V gene, D gene, CDR3 DNA, CDR3 protein. A D gene is named only where the DNA matches it firmly. Not every row has a clone size; where given, it reads once, few, many or a size class.

abundance: .
j_gene: TRBJ1-2
v_gene: TRBV7-6
d_gene: TRBD1
CDR3nt: TGTGCCAGCAGCCCACAGGGGGACTATGGCTACACCTTC
CDR3aa: CASSPQGDYGYTF

abundance: .
j_gene: TRBJ1-1
v_gene: TRBV19
d_gene: TRBD1
CDR3nt: TGTGCCAGTAGTATAGGGGGAGGGACAGGGCTGGACACTGAAGCTTTCTTT
CDR3aa: CASSIGGGTGLDTEAFF

abundance: .
j_gene: TRBJ1-1
v_gene: TRBV19
d_gene: .
CDR3nt: TGTGCCAGTAGTATAGGCGGGGCGAGGGCGAACACTGAAGCTTTCTTT
CDR3aa: CASSIGGARANTEAFF

abundance: .
j_gene: TRBJ2-1
v_gene: TRBV12-3/TRBV12-4
d_gene: TRBD1
CDR3nt: TGTGCCAGCAGTAGGGACAGGGCAAAGCAGTTCTTC
CDR3aa: CASSRDRAKQFF

abundance: .
j_gene: TRBJ1-2
v_gene: TRBV19
d_gene: .
CDR3nt: TGTGCCAGTAGTATCCCCCGGGGGTTCTATGGCTACACCTTC
CDR3aa: CASSIPRGFYGYTF

abundance: .
j_gene: TRBJ1-1
v_gene: TRBV18
d_gene: .
CDR3nt: TGTGCCAGCTCACGACCGGGACACCTTGGCACTGAAGCTTTCTTT
CDR3aa: CASSRPGHLGTEAFF

abundance: .
j_gene: TRBJ1-1
v_gene: TRBV19
d_gene: TRBD1
CDR3nt: TGTGCCAGTAGTGTTGGGACAGGGAACACTGAAGCTTTCTTT
CDR3aa: CASSVGTGNTEAFF

abundance: .
j_gene: TRBJ2-7
v_gene: TRBV7-2
d_gene: .
CDR3nt: TGTGCCAGCAGCTTAGAGGGCGGGGCGCCCTACGAGCAGTACTTC
CDR3aa: CASSLEGGAPYEQYF

abundance: .
j_gene: TRBJ1-1
v_gene: TRBV2
d_gene: .
CDR3nt: TGTGCCAGCAGACAGGACACTGAAGCTTTCTTT
CDR3aa: CASRQDTEAFF

abundance: once
j_gene: TRBJ2-5
v_gene: TRBV9
d_gene: .
CDR3nt: TGTGCCAGCAGTACCAGGGCCGCTCTGGAAGAGACCCAGTACTTC
CDR3aa: CASSTRAALEETQYF

abundance: .
j_gene: TRBJ2-7
v_gene: TRBV2
d_gene: .
CDR3nt: TGTGCCAGCAGGGTGAGTTTGGGCAACGAGCAGTACTTC
CDR3aa: CASRVSLGNEQYF

abundance: .
j_gene: TRBJ1-2
v_gene: TRBV19
d_gene: .
CDR3nt: TGTGCCAGTAGTATGACAGGATACCTTACCTATGGCTACACCTTC
CDR3aa: CASSMTGYLTYGYTF

abundance: .
j_gene: TRBJ1-1
v_gene: TRBV7-6
d_gene: TRBD1
CDR3nt: TGTGCCAGCAGCGGGGGACAGCAAGGTGAAGCTTTCTTT
CDR3aa: CASSGGQQGEAFF

abundance: .
j_gene: TRBJ2-5
v_gene: TRBV9
d_gene: TRBD2
CDR3nt: TGTGCCAGCAGCAAAGGACTAGCGGGGGCCCAAGAGACCCAGTACTTC
CDR3aa: CASSKGLAGAQETQYF

abundance: .
j_gene: TRBJ2-2
v_gene: TRBV18
d_gene: .
CDR3nt: TGTGCCAGCTCACCGTACGAGGACGGGGAGCTGTTTTTT
CDR3aa: CASSPYEDGELFF

abundance: .
j_gene: TRBJ2-4
v_gene: TRBV2
d_gene: .
CDR3nt: TGTGCCAGCACGGGGTGGGCGGAAAAAAACATTCAGTACTTC
CDR3aa: CASTGWAEKNIQYF

abundance: .
j_gene: TRBJ1-3
v_gene: TRBV29-1
d_gene: .
CDR3nt: TGCAGCGTTCGGAGCTCTGGAAACACCATATATTTT
CDR3aa: CSVRSSGNTIYF

abundance: .
j_gene: TRBJ1-1
v_gene: TRBV6-6
d_gene: TRBD1
CDR3nt: TGTGCCAGCAGTCCAGGACAGGGGTGGGATGAAGCTTTCTTT
CDR3aa: CASSPGQGWDEAFF

abundance: few
j_gene: TRBJ1-2
v_gene: TRBV7-2
d_gene: .
CDR3nt: TGTGCCAGCAGCTTAAGTCCAGGGTCTCACTATGGCTACACCTTC
CDR3aa: CASSLSPGSHYGYTF